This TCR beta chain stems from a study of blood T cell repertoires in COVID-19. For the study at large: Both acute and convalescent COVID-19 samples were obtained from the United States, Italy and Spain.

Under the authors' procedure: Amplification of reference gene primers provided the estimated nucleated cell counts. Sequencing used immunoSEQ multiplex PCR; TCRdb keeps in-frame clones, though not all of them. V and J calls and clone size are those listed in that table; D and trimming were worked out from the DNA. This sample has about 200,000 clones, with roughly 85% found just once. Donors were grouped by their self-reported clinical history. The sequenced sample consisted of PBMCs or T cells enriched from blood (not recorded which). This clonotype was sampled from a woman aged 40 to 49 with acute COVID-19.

The CDR3 nucleotides are TGTGCCAGTAGGGACTCTTCCTACAATGAGCAGTTCTTC. This translates into CASRDSSYNEQFF. This chain connects TRBV19 to TRBJ2-1; maybe TRBD2 (5 bases). The V and J ends lost 6 bases and 1 base respectively, with 7 bases between them. CDR3 size: 13 residues. Germline V CDR1 and CDR2: LNHDA, SQIVND (reference sequence).